This TCR beta chain originates from a study of vaccination and CD4 T cells after COVID-19. Looking at the study overall: Diagnosis preceded the drawing of post-COVID samples by a median approximately 100 days (range 35 to 161).

This clonotype was picked up a small number of times. The antigen remains unidentified. The study's findings and limits: Spike mono-reactivity was the property of 304 of 307 vaccine-specific clones in convalescent patients. There were relatively few convalescent patients studied, and there were no early post-infection timepoints.

The study sequenced cultured CD4+ T cell DNA using the Oncomine TCR Beta short-read assay. Each CDR3 protein is one row after TCRdb ran MiXCR on the PCR reads. The sample lists 8,000 to 9,000 distinct CDR3 sequences, around 50% occurring once. The sample's treatment: roughly 11-day PBMC culture with coronavirus spike peptide pools or control peptides (ViraFEST assay). The unexposed donor gave CD4+ T cells before the COVID-19 pandemic (2011-2018). Expansion of antigen-specific T cells with peptide pools by ViraFEST preceded sequencing of TCRs. The source is a human donor in good health. The sequencing sample was made of CD4+ T cells from blood, cultured in vitro.

The DNA for the CDR3 is TGTGCCAGCAGCAAAGAACAGGGGGCCTCTAACTATGGCTACACCTTC. This encodes CASSKEQGASNYGYTF. The rearrangement joins TRBV21-1 to TRBJ1-2; the D call of TRBD1 is as the table states it, not checked on the DNA. TRBV21-1 represents a pseudogene. CDR3 length equals 16 residues.